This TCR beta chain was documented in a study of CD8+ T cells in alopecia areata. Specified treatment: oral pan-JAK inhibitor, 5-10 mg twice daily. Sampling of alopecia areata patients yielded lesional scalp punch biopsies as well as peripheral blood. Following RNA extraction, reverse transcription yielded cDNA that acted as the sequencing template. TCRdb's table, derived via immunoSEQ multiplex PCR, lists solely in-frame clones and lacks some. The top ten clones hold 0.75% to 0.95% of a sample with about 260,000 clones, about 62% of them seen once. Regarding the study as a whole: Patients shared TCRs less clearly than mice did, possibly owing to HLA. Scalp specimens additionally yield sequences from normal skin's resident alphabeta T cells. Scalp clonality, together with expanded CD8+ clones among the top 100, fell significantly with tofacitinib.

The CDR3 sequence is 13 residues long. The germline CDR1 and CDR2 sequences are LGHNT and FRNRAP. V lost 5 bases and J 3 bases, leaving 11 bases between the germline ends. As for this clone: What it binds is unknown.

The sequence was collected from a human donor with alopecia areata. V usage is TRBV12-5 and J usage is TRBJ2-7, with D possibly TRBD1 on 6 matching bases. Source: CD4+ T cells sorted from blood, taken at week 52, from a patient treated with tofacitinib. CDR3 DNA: TGTGCTAGTGGTCAAACAGGGATCTACGAGCAGTACTTC. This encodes CASGQTGIYEQYF.